Below are 7 T cell receptor beta chains sequenced from a single sample in a study of T cells expressing NK-cell markers (dated by TCRdb to the early 2020s). The library was prepared using 5' RACE. Instrument used: Illumina HiSeq 2000. TCRdb reprocessed the reads and provides one entry for every CDR3 protein sequence; no DNA is given. The sample's own table lists hundreds of thousands of distinct CDR3 sequences. The ten largest clonotypes hold about 7.3% of the sample. The sample comprised blood T cells: a sorted CD56 or NKG2C T cell subset, CD4+ or CD8+ T cells, or bulk PBMC T cells (not recorded which). The receptors originated from a woman between 18 and 75 years old in good health.

The genes are TRBV27 and TRBJ1-1; TCRdb's D call of TRBD1 is untestable without DNA. This CDR3 has 12 residues. Germline CDR1 MNHEY, CDR2 SMNVEV (reference sequence). The CDR3 is CASSMTGNEAFF.

V gene TRBV7-9 combines with J gene TRBJ2-5; the TRBD1 assignment by TCRdb is unverifiable without DNA. This CDR3 spans 15 amino acids. Germline V gives CDR1 SEHNR, CDR2 FQNEAQ (reference sequence). The CDR3 protein is CASSLAQGAEETQYF.

Here the CDR3 reads CASSLVRSSGNTIYF. The V gene is TRBV7-2, the J gene TRBJ1-3. This CDR3 comprises 15 residues. Germline assignment: CDR1 SGHTA and CDR2 FQGNSA.

The V gene is TRBV6-6, the J gene TRBJ2-1; with no DNA, the TCRdb D assignment of TRBD1 cannot be verified. CDR3 length: 12 residues. Germline V gene data show CDR1 as MNHNY and CDR2 as SVGAGI (reference sequence). CDR3 region: CATNPGGNEQFF.

The V gene is TRBV5-1, the J gene TRBJ2-3; lacking DNA, the TRBD1 call made by TCRdb goes unchecked. Germline-derived CDR1 and CDR2 are SGHRS and YFSETQ. This CDR3 comprises 17 residues. CDR3 amino acids: CASSSRRTGTSTDTQYF.

The V and J genes are TRBV11-2 and TRBJ2-3; lacking DNA, the TRBD1 call made by TCRdb goes unchecked. The CDR3 runs to 16 residues. CDR1 is SGHAT and CDR2 is FQNNGV in the germline V gene. CDR3 loop: CASSYLGGGVTDTQYF.

The rearrangement joins TRBV12-3 or TRBV12-4 to TRBJ1-4; TCRdb's assignment of TRBD1 cannot be checked, as there is no DNA. This CDR3 has 11 residues. CDR3 residues: CASTLGEKLFF.